Detailed here is one T cell receptor beta chain. Unique molecular identifiers were incorporated during preparation of the TCRbeta library. MiXCR, applied by TCRdb to the PCR reads, yields one record per CDR3 protein. The data contain some 490,000 distinct CDR3 sequences, approximately 12% of them singletons. In germline, CDR1 is SGDLS, CDR2 YYNGEE. V lost 3 bases and J 3 bases, leaving 19 bases between the germline ends. The CDR3 loop spans 17 amino acids. This specimen belongs to a study of T-cell reconstitution after alpha-beta-depleted transplantation in children. Sequenced material: PBMCs from the stem cell graft donor, taken from the stem cell graft. The V and J genes are TRBV9 and TRBJ2-4; possibly TRBD1 for D (5 bases). The sequence came from a human donor who donated a stem cell graft to a child with combined immunodeficiency. In DNA form, the CDR3 reads TGTGCCAGCAGCGCCGAAGGGGTTTCCTTAAGCAAAAACATTCAGTACTTC. Amino acids: CASSAEGVSLSKNIQYF.